This T cell receptor (beta chain) came from a study of tumor and adjacent non-tumor tissue in lung cancer. In regard to this clonotype: A read error may produce the germline difference seen at one junction end.

Three rounds of nested PCR, following a modified ARM-PCR protocol, produced the TCRbeta library. TCRdb reanalysed the multiplex PCR reads using MiXCR and keeps one entry per CDR3 protein. The sample holds 60,000 to 95,000 distinct CDR3 sequences, around 74% seen once. This sample's RNA came from whole unsorted tissue. Chemotherapy-naive patients with new lung cancer underwent thoracic surgery in China, August–late 2014. Material for sequencing was lung tumor tissue. The sequence derives from a woman aged 50 to 60 with non-small cell lung cancer.

CDR3 in DNA: TGCAGCGTTGAAGTTCGGACAAGGTGGACATATACACAGTATTTT. Its protein product is CSVEVRTRWTYTQYF. This chain joins TRBV29-1 and TRBJ2-3; possibly TRBD1 for D (5 bases). The germline CDR1 and CDR2 sequences are SQVTM and ANQGSEA. The CDR3 sequence is 15 residues long.